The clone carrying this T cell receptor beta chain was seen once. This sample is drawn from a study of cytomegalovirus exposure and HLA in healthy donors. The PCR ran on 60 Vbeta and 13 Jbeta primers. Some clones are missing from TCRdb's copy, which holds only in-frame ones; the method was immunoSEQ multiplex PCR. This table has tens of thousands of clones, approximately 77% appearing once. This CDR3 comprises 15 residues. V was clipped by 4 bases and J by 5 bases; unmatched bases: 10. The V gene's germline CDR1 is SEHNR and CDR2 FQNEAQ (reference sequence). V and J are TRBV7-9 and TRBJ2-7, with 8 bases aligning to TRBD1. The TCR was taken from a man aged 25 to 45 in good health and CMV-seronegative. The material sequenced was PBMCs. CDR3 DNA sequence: TGTGCCAGCAGCTCGGGACAGGAGGTGACCCACGAGCAGTACTTC. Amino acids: CASSSGQEVTHEQYF. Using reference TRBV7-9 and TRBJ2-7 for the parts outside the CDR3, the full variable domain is DTGVSQNPRHKITKRGQNVTFRCDPISEHNRLYWYRQTLGQGPEFLTYFQNEAQLEKSRLLSDRFSAERPKGSFSTLEIQRTEQGDSAMYLCASSSGQEVTHEQYFGPGTRLTVT.